A single sample is the source of the 21 T cell receptor beta chains below, sequenced in a study of blood T cell repertoires in COVID-19. The assay was immunoSEQ multiplex PCR, and TCRdb's table has in-frame clones only and misses some. The table includes approximately 250,000 clones, approximately 88% detected once. The sequencing input was PBMCs or T cells enriched from blood (not recorded which). The receptors originated from a woman in her thirties or forties with acute COVID-19.

The rearrangement links TRBV7-3 to TRBJ2-3; 8 bases line up with TRBD2. J was trimmed by 0 bases and V by 2 bases; bases with no gene match: 4. The CDR3 length is 16 residues. Germline V gives CDR1 SGHTA, CDR2 FQGTGA. The CDR3 nucleotides read TGTGCCAGCAGCTTAGGACTAGCAGCTAGCACAGATACGCAGTATTTT. Residues: CASSLGLAASTDTQYF.

V is TRBV4-2 and J is TRBJ2-7, with TRBD2 identical over 7 bases. Germline V CDR1 and CDR2: LGHNA, YNFKEQ. J lost 3 bases, V lost 0 bases, and 17 bases had no gene match. CDR3 length: 19 residues. The CDR3 loop is CASSQDFVRVGTTHYEQYF. The DNA of the CDR3 is TGTGCCAGCAGCCAAGATTTTGTCCGAGTGGGGACTACTCACTACGAGCAGTACTTC.

V usage is TRBV27 and J usage is TRBJ1-1; 9 nucleotides line up with TRBD1. Trimming at V came to 2 bases and at J to 5 bases, leaving 3 bases not matched to a gene. The CDR3 is made up of 14 amino acids. Germline CDR1 is MNHEY and CDR2 is SMNVEV (reference sequence). This CDR3 is CASSLVQGATEAFF. The CDR3 nucleotides are TGTGCCAGCAGTTTAGTACAGGGGGCGACTGAAGCTTTCTTT.

The chain is built from TRBV5-8 and TRBJ1-2, with a tentative D call TRBD1 (6 bases). The ends were cut back, 4 bases at V and 6 bases at J, with 19 bases in the middle. The germline CDR1 and CDR2 sequences are SGHTS and YDEGEE. The CDR3 extends over 15 amino acids. The CDR3 here is CASSQTFGAGDGYTF. The DNA for the CDR3 is TGTGCCAGCAGCCAAACCTTCGGGGCAGGGGATGGCTACACCTTC.

The V gene is TRBV10-1, the J gene TRBJ2-7, with 7 bases aligning to TRBD1. The trim removed 5 bases at V and 7 bases at J, leaving 8 bases unmatched. This CDR3 has 13 amino acids. The germline CDR1 and CDR2 sequences are WNHNN and SYGVQD (reference sequence). DNA for the CDR3: TGCGCCAGCAGTTTTACCACGACAGGGGAGCAGTACTTC. Amino acid sequence: CASSFTTTGEQYF.

This chain connects TRBV4-1 to TRBJ1-5; 8 bases are shared with TRBD1. V shed 4 bases and J 4 bases; nucleotides not matched to a gene: 9. Germline V gene data show CDR1 as MGHRA and CDR2 as YSYEKL. The CDR3 length is 16 residues. The CDR3 loop reads CASSPTRQGANQPQHF. In DNA form, the CDR3 reads TGCGCCAGCAGCCCCACGAGGCAGGGGGCGAATCAGCCCCAGCATTTT.

This sequence joins TRBV6-5 and TRBJ1-3; D is undetermined. Looked up from germline, CDR1 is MNHEY and CDR2 is SVGAGI. The CDR3 extends over 14 amino acids. V lost 2 bases, J lost 6 bases, and 11 bases lay in between. The CDR3 protein is CASSYEFEANTIYF. The CDR3 DNA reads as TGTGCCAGCAGTTACGAGTTTGAGGCAAACACCATATATTTT.

This clone is a singleton in its sample. The chain couples TRBV5-1 to TRBJ2-1, with 12 nucleotides matching TRBD2. Germline CDR1 is SGHRS and CDR2 is YFSETQ. The CDR3 is 16 residues long. V gave up 4 bases and J gave up 10 bases; unmatched junction bases: 12. CDR3 sequence: CASSTSGTSGSREQFF. In nucleotides, the CDR3 is TGCGCCAGCAGCACCTCCGGGACTAGCGGGTCCAGGGAGCAGTTCTTC.

This clone was counted once. V is TRBV9 and J is TRBJ2-5; the D is unclear. CDR1 and CDR2 (germline): SGDLS, YYNGEE. This CDR3 is built from 14 residues. V was cut by 4 bases and J by 4 bases, with 14 bases left in between. The CDR3 loop is CASSTRFGGETQYF. The CDR3 DNA reads as TGTGCCAGCAGCACCCGGTTTGGCGGAGAGACCCAGTACTTC.

The chain links TRBV2 to TRBJ2-7; D call uncertain. The CDR3 extends over 15 amino acids. From germline, CDR1 is SNHLY and CDR2 FYNNEI. V lost 3 bases, J lost 4 bases, and 16 bases lay in between. CDR3 residues: CASSDFSSGPYEQYV. For the CDR3, the DNA is TGTGCCAGCAGTGATTTCAGTTCGGGTCCTTACGAGCAGTACGTC.

The chain employs TRBV5-4 and TRBJ2-1; 12 nucleotides match TRBD2. After removal of 4 bases from V and 7 bases from J, the junction contained 9 bases not matched to a gene. Germline lookup yields CDR1 SGHNT and CDR2 YYREEE (reference sequence). The CDR3 runs 16 residues. CDR3 in DNA: TGTGCCAGCAGCAGAGGACTAGCGGGGCTGGGGAATGAGCAGTTCTTC. It translates to CASSRGLAGLGNEQFF.

The chain joins TRBV6-5 to TRBJ1-2, with unresolved D. Germline assignment: CDR1 MNHEY and CDR2 SVGAGI. Trimming stripped 0 bases from V and 3 bases from J, with 14 bases between. This CDR3 contains 16 residues. In DNA form, the CDR3 reads TGTGCCAGCAGTTACTCGAGCTTACGGGGATACTATGGCTACACCTTC. This encodes CASSYSSLRGYYGYTF.

Only a few counts were recorded for this clone. The chain uses TRBV28 and TRBJ2-7; TRBD2 might be the D (5 bases). Germline V CDR1 and CDR2: MDHEN, SYDVKM. V lost 4 bases and J lost 4, with 23 bases in between. The CDR3 contains 17 residues. CDR3 amino acids: CASSSQVGSQRPYEQYF. In DNA form, the CDR3 reads TGTGCCAGCAGTTCCCAGGTTGGGAGCCAGCGCCCTTACGAGCAGTACTTC.

This clone came up once. The chain joins TRBV5-5 to TRBJ2-7; 8 bases agree with TRBD2. CDR1 is SGHKS and CDR2 is YYEKEE in the germline V gene (reference sequence). J gave up 5 bases and V 4 bases, and 14 bases lay outside the gene matches. CDR3 length equals 16 residues. CDR3 coding DNA: TGTGCCAGCAGCGTTACCGGGACTAGGCTTATCCACGAGCAGTACTTC. Encoded protein: CASSVTGTRLIHEQYF.

The J gene is TRBJ1-5, the V gene TRBV2, with D tentatively TRBD1 (5 bases). The CDR3 consists of 15 residues. From germline, CDR1 is SNHLY and CDR2 FYNNEI. The germline V and J ends were trimmed by 4 bases and 1 base, with 11 bases remaining between them. The CDR3 protein is CASSVQGLSNQPQHF. The CDR3 nucleotides are TGTGCCAGCAGTGTCCAGGGATTGAGCAATCAGCCCCAGCATTTT.

The rearrangement links TRBV6-5 to TRBJ1-1; D not resolved. This CDR3 region has 13 residues. Trimming cost V 2 bases and J 4 bases, with 8 bases left between them. The germline CDR1 and CDR2 sequences are MNHEY and SVGAGI. The CDR3 region is CASSYEESTEAFF. CDR3 bases: TGTGCCAGCAGTTACGAGGAAAGCACTGAAGCTTTCTTT.

The chain is built from TRBV5-1 and TRBJ2-7; D perhaps matches TRBD2 (6 bases). The V gene's germline CDR1 is SGHRS and CDR2 YFSETQ. V dropped 0 bases and J dropped 3 bases, with 16 bases sitting between them. CDR3 size: 16 residues. The CDR3 here is CASSLAPAGSNYEQYV. Here the CDR3 DNA reads TGCGCCAGCAGCTTGGCCCCTGCGGGATCAAACTACGAGCAGTACGTC.

The gene calls are TRBV18 and TRBJ1-5; 8 bases are a match to TRBD1. CDR1 and CDR2 (germline): KGHSH, LQKENI. The V gene end was trimmed by 5 bases and the J gene end by 2 bases; junction bases not matched to a gene: 11. This CDR3 is built from 17 residues. CDR3 amino acids: CASSGQGVGSGNQPQHF. CDR3 nucleotide sequence: TGTGCCAGCTCAGGACAGGGTGTGGGTTCGGGCAATCAGCCCCAGCATTTT.

The V gene is TRBV5-1, the J gene TRBJ1-2; TRBD1 agrees at 9 bases. J gave up 4 bases and V 4 bases, and 5 bases lay outside the gene matches. CDR3 length: 14 amino acids. CDR1 and CDR2 (germline): SGHRS, YFSETQ. The CDR3 loop is CASSTGQGGYGYTF. CDR3 nucleotide sequence: TGCGCCAGCAGCACGGGACAGGGAGGCTATGGCTACACCTTC. Full variable domain (outside the CDR3, taken from reference TRBV5-1 and TRBJ1-2): KAGVTQTPRYLIKTRGQQVTLSCSPISGHRSVSWYQQTPGQGLQFLFEYFSETQRNKGNFPGRFSGRQFSNSRSEMNVSTLELGDSALYLCASSTGQGGYGYTFGSGTRLTVV.

The chain employs TRBV7-9 and TRBJ2-7, with D unclear. Germline-derived CDR1 and CDR2 are SEHNR and FQNEAQ (reference sequence). V was trimmed by 5 bases and J by 7 bases, leaving 15 bases between them. The length of the CDR3 is 13 residues. The CDR3 loop is CASSQMGPSEQYV. The CDR3 DNA reads as TGTGCCAGCAGCCAAATGGGCCCGTCAGAGCAGTACGTC.

The CDR3 spells CASSYSGGGQPQHF. CDR3 coding DNA: TGTGCCAGCAGTTACTCAGGGGGCGGTCAGCCCCAGCATTTT. The chain has TRBV6-5 and TRBJ1-5; TRBD1 agrees at 7 bases. From germline, CDR1 is MNHEY and CDR2 SVGAGI. Trimming removed 0 bases from V and 6 bases from J; junction bases left unmatched: 2. This CDR3 spans 14 amino acids.